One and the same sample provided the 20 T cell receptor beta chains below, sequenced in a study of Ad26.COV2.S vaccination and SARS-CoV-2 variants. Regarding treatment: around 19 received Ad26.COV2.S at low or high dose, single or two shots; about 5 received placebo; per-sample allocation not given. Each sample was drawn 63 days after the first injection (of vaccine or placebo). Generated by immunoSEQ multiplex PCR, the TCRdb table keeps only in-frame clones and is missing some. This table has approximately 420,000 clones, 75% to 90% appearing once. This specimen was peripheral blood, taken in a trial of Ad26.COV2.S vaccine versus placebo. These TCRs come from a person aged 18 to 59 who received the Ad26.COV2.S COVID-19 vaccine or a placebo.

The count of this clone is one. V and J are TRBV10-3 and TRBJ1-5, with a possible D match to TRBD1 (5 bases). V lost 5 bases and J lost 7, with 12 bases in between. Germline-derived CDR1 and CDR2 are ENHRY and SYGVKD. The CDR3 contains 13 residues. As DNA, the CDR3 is TGTGCCATCAGTAACGGGGGAGGCCAGCCCCAGCATTTT. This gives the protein CAISNGGGQPQHF.

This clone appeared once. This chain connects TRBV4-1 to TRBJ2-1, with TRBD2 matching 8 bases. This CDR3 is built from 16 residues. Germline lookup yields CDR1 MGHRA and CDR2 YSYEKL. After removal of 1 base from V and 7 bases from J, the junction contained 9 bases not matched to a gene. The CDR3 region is CASSQGPGGAMNEQFF. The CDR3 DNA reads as TGCGCCAGCAGCCAAGGCCCGGGGGGGGCCATGAATGAGCAGTTCTTC.

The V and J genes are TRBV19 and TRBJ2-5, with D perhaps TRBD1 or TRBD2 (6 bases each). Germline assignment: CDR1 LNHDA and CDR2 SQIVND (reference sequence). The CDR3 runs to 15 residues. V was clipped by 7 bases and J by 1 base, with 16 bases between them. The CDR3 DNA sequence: TGTGCCAGTACCCCAACGGGGGACATCCAAGAGACCCAGTACTTC. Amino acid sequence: CASTPTGDIQETQYF. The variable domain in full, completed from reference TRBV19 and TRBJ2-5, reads DGGITQSPKYLFRKEGQNVTLSCEQNLNHDAMYWYRQDPGQGLRLIYYSQIVNDFQKGDIAEGYSVSREKKESFPLTVTSAQKNPTAFYLCASTPTGDIQETQYFGPGTRLLVL.

This CDR3 reads CASSPGGREQPQHF. CDR3 in DNA: TGTGCCAGCAGCCCAGGGGGGAGGGAGCAGCCCCAGCATTTT. The rearrangement links TRBV7-9 to TRBJ1-5; 7 nucleotides agree with TRBD1. The CDR3 loop spans 14 amino acids. The V gene end was trimmed by 5 bases and the J gene end by 7 bases; junction bases not matched to a gene: 8. CDR1 is SEHNR and CDR2 is FQNEAQ in the germline V gene (reference sequence).

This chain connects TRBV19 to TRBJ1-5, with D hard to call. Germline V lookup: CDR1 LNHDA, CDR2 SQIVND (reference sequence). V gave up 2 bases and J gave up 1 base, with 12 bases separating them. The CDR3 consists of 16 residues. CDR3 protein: CASSINRVVSNQPQHF. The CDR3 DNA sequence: TGTGCCAGTAGTATAAATCGGGTAGTCAGCAATCAGCCCCAGCATTTT.

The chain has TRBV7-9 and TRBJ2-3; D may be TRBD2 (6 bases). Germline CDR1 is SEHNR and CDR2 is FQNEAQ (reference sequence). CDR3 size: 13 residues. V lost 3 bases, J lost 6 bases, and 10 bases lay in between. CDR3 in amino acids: CASSLAEGDTQYF. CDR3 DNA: TGTGCCAGCAGCTTGGCGGAGGGCGATACGCAGTATTTT.

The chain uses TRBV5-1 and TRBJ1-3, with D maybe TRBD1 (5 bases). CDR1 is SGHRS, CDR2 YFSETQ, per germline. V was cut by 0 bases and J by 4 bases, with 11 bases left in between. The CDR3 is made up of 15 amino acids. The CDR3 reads CASSLGGAGGNTIYF. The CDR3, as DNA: TGCGCCAGCAGCTTGGGAGGGGCCGGCGGAAACACCATATATTTT.

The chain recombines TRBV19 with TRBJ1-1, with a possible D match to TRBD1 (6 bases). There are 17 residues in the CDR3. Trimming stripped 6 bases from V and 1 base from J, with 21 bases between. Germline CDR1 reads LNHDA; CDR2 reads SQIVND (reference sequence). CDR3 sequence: CASSVYTPTGRNTEAFF. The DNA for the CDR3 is TGTGCCAGTAGCGTCTATACCCCAACAGGGAGGAACACTGAAGCTTTCTTT.

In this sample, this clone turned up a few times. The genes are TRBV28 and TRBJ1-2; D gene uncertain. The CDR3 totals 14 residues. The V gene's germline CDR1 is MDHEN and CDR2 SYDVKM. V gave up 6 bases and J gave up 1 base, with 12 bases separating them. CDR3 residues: CASSHWADNYGYTF. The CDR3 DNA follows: TGTGCCAGCAGCCACTGGGCGGATAACTATGGCTACACCTTC.

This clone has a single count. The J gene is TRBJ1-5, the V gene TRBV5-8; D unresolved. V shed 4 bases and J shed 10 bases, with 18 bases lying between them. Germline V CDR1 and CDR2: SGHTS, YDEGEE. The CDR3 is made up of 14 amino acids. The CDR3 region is CASSVGLGFAPQHF. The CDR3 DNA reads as TGTGCCAGCAGCGTCGGGCTTGGGTTCGCACCCCAGCATTTT. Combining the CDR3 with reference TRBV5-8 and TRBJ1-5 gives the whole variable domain EAGVTQSPTHLIKTRGQQATLRCSPISGHTSVYWYQQALGLGLQFLLWYDEGEERNRGNFPPRFSGRQFPNYSSELNVNALELEDSALYLCASSVGLGFAPQHFGDGTRLSIL.

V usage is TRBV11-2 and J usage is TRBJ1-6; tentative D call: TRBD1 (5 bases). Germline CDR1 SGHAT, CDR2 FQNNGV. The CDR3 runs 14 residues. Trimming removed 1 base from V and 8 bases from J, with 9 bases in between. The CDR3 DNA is TGTGCCAGCAGCTTAGTAGGGGAGGATTCACCCCTCCACTTT. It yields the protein CASSLVGEDSPLHF.

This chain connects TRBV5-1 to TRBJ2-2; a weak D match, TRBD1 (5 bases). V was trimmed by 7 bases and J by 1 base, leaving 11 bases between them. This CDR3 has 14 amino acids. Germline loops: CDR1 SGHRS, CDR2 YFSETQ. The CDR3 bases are TGCGCCAGCTACCTTGACAGGAACACCGGGGAGCTGTTTTTT. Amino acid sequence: CASYLDRNTGELFF.

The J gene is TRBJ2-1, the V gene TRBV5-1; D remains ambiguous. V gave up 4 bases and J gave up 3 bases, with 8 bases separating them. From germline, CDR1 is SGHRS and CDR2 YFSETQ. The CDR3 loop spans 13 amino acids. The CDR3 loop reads CASSQDGYNEQFF. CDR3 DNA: TGCGCCAGCAGCCAAGATGGCTACAATGAGCAGTTCTTC.

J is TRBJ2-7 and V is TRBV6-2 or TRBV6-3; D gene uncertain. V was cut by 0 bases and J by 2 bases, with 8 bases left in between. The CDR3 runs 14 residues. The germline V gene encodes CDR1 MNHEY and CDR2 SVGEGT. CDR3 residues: CASSYSYAAYEQYF. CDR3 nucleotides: TGTGCCAGCAGTTACTCTTACGCAGCCTACGAGCAGTACTTC.

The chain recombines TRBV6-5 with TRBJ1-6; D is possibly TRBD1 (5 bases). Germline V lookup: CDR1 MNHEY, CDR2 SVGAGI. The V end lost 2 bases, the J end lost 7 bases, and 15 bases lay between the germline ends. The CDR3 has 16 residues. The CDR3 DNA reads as TGTGCCAGCAGTTACGACAGAGTCAGCGGGAATTCACCCCTCCACTTT. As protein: CASSYDRVSGNSPLHF.

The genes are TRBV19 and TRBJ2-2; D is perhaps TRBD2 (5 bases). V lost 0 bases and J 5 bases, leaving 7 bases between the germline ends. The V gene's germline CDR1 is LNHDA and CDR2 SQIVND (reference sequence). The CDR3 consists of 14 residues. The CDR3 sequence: CASSIDSGTGELFF. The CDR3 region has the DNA TGTGCCAGTAGTATAGATTCGGGAACCGGGGAGCTGTTTTTT.

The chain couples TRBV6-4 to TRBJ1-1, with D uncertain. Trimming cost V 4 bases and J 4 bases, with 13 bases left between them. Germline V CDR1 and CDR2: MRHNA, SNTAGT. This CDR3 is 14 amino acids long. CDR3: CASSVRGESTEAFF. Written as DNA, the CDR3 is TGTGCCAGCAGTGTCCGGGGAGAGAGCACTGAAGCTTTCTTT.

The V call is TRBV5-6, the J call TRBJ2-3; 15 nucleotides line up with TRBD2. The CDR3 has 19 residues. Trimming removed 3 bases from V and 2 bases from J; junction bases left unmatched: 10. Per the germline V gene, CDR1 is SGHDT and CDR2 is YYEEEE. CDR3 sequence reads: CASSSGLAGGPFPTDTQYF. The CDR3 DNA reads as TGTGCCAGCAGCTCAGGACTAGCGGGGGGGCCGTTCCCCACAGATACGCAGTATTTT.

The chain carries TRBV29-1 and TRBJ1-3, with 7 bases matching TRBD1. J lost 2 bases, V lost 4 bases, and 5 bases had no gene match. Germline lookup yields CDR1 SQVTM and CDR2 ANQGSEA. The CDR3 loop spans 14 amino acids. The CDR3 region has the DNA TGCAGCGTTGTTGAGGGGGCGGCTGGAAACACCATATATTTT. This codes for CSVVEGAAGNTIYF.

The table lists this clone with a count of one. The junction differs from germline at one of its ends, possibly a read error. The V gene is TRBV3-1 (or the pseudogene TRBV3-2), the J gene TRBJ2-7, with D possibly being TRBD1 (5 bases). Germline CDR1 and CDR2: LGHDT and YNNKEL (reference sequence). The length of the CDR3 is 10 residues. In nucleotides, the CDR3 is TGCAGGGCTCCCTCCTACGAGCAGTACTTC. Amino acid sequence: CRAPSYEQYF.